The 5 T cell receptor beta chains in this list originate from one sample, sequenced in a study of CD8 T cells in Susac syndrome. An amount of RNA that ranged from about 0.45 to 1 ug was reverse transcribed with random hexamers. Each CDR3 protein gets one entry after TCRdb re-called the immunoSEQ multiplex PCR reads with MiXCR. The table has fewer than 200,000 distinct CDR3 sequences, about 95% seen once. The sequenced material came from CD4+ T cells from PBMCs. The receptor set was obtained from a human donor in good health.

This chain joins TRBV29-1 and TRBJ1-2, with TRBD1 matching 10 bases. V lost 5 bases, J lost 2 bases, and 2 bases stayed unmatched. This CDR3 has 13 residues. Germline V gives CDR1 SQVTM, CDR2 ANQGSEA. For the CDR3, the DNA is TGCAGCGTTACGACAGGGGGCAACTATGGCTACACCTTC. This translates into CSVTTGGNYGYTF.

Written as DNA, the CDR3 is TGCAGTGCGCCATCCGGGACTAGCGGGAGTAGGGATGAGCAGTTCTTC. Amino acid sequence: CSAPSGTSGSRDEQFF. This chain joins TRBV20-1 and TRBJ2-1, with 14 bases aligning to TRBD2. J was trimmed by 8 bases and V by 6 bases; bases with no gene match: 12. The CDR3 extends over 16 amino acids. Germline-derived CDR1 and CDR2 are DFQATT and SNEGSKA (reference sequence).

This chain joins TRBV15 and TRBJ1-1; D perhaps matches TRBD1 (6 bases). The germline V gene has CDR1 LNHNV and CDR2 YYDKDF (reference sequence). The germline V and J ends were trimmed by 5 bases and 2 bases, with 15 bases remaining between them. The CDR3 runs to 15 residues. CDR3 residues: CATSRNPQGNTEAFF. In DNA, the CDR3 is TGTGCCACCAGCCGCAACCCACAGGGAAACACTGAAGCTTTCTTT. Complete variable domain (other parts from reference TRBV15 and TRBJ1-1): DAMVIQNPRYQVTQFGKPVTLSCSQTLNHNVMYWYQQKSSQAPKLLFHYYDKDFNNEADTPDNFQSRRPNTSFCFLDIRSPGLGDTAMYLCATSRNPQGNTEAFFGQGTRLTVV.

CDR3 nucleotide sequence: TGTGCCTGGAGGGGCGGCGGGGAGCTGTTTTTT. It encodes CAWRGGGELFF. The chain recombines TRBV30 with TRBJ2-2; unclear D gene. V was clipped by 3 bases and J by 7 bases, with 6 bases between them. Per the germline V gene, CDR1 is GTSNPN and CDR2 is SVGIG (reference sequence). CDR3 length: 11 amino acids.

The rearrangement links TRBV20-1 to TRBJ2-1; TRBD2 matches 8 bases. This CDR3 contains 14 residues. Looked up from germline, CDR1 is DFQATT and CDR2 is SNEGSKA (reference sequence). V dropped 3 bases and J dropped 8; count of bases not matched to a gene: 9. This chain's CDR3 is CSASGRDSPYEQFF. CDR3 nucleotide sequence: TGCAGTGCTAGCGGGAGGGACTCCCCCTATGAGCAGTTCTTC.